Below, 3 T cell receptor beta chains from the same sample are listed, as sequenced in a study of beta chain features in type 1 diabetes. Expressed TCRB transcripts were sequenced after all isolated RNA was converted to cDNA. Assay used: immunoSEQ multiplex PCR; TCRdb lists only in-frame clones, some missing. The table records about 650,000 clones, roughly 12% of them present only once. Antigens for these TCRs are unknown. Whole-study findings and limits: TCRB CDR3s from Type 1 diabetes patients were moderately but significantly shorter in all four CD4+ subsets.

The sequenced sample consisted of naive CD4+ T cells from blood. The receptor source for this set is a man between 25 and 39 years old with type 1 diabetes.

The chain joins TRBV28 to TRBJ2-1, with 10 bases identical to TRBD1. The CDR3 has 15 amino acids. Trimming removed 4 bases from V and 6 bases from J; junction bases left unmatched: 6. Germline CDR1 reads MDHEN; CDR2 reads SYDVKM. The CDR3 is CASSYTGQGLNEQFF. The CDR3 DNA is TGTGCCAGCAGTTATACGGGACAGGGGCTCAATGAGCAGTTCTTC. The full variable domain, with the rest looked up from reference TRBV28 and TRBJ2-1, is DVKVTQSSRYLVKRTGEKVFLECVQDMDHENMFWYRQDPGLGLRLIYFSYDVKMKEKGDIPEGYSVSREKKERFSLILESASTNQTSMYLCASSYTGQGLNEQFFGPGTRLTVL.

This clone has just a few counts. The rearrangement uses TRBV7-2 and TRBJ1-5; tentative D call: TRBD1 (5 bases). Germline loops: CDR1 SGHTA, CDR2 FQGNSA. V was cut by 4 bases and J by 3 bases, with 7 bases left in between. This CDR3 has 13 amino acids. CDR3 sequence (DNA): TGTGCCAGCAGCTCCAGGGACAATCAGCCCCAGCATTTT. The encoded protein is CASSSRDNQPQHF.

The chain is built from TRBV9 and TRBJ1-2; 11 positions agree with TRBD1. J lost 7 bases, V lost 0 bases, and 2 bases had no gene match. Germline V CDR1 and CDR2: SGDLS, YYNGEE. The CDR3 loop spans 14 amino acids. The CDR3 DNA reads TGTGCCAGCAGCGTAGATGGGACAGGGGGTGGCTACACCTTC. It specifies CASSVDGTGGGYTF.